Following are 24 T cell receptor beta chains from one sample sequenced in a study of PD-L1 blockade in urothelial cancer. Regarding time point: peripheral blood 6 weeks after treatment start. Some clones are missing from TCRdb's copy, which holds only in-frame ones; the method was immunoSEQ multiplex PCR. The sample holds 120,000 or so clones, around 86% seen once. Source: PBMCs, taken around atezolizumab (anti-PD-L1) treatment. The receptor source for this set is a man in his forties or fifties with urothelial cancer.

The rearrangement joins TRBV7-3 to TRBJ2-1, with TRBD2 matching 9 bases. J gave up 10 bases and V 2 bases, and 9 bases lay outside the gene matches. This CDR3 is built from 15 residues. From germline, CDR1 is SGHTA and CDR2 FQGTGA. CDR3 nucleotide sequence: TGTGCCAGCAGCTTATCCCTAGCGGGAAGGGTCGAGCAGTTCTTC. The encoded protein is CASSLSLAGRVEQFF.

V gene TRBV30 combines with J gene TRBJ1-6; TRBD1 aligns across 7 bases. CDR3 size: 16 residues. V lost 1 base and J lost 9; bases outside the gene matches: 12. CDR1 is GTSNPN and CDR2 is SVGIG in the germline V gene (reference sequence). CDR3 bases: TGTGCCTGGAGTGCTAATTTACAGGGGTCGGGTTCACCCCTCCACTTT. Amino acids: CAWSANLQGSGSPLHF. Full variable domain (rest looked up from reference TRBV30 and TRBJ1-6): SQTIHQWPATLVQPVGSPLSLECTVEGTSNPNLYWYRQAAGRGLQLLFYSVGIGQISSEVPQNLSASRPQDRQFILSSKKLLLSDSGFYLCAWSANLQGSGSPLHFGNGTRLTVT.

The chain combines TRBV18 with TRBJ2-7, with D possibly being TRBD2 (6 bases). Trimming left V 5 bases short and J 4 bases short, with 15 bases between. The CDR3 runs 14 residues. Germline loops: CDR1 KGHSH, CDR2 LQKENI. This CDR3 reads CASSSGGLPYEQYF. In nucleotides, the CDR3 is TGTGCCAGCTCATCCGGAGGGCTTCCATACGAGCAGTACTTC.

In DNA form, the CDR3 reads TGTGCCACCTCACCTACTTATACGACAGGATGGACCCAGTACTTC. It encodes CATSPTYTTGWTQYF. The chain employs TRBV28 and TRBJ2-5; perhaps TRBD1 as D (6 bases). The V gene lost 10 bases and the J gene lost 7 bases, with 25 bases spanning the gap. Germline loops: CDR1 MDHEN, CDR2 SYDVKM. The length of the CDR3 is 15 residues.

The genes are TRBV21-1 and TRBJ1-5. TRBV21-1 is deemed a pseudogene. The length of the CDR3 is 17 residues. In DNA form, the CDR3 reads TGTGCCAGCATCGCTGCTGGGGGGGAGGACACCAATCAGCCCCAGCATTTT. Amino acids: CASIAAGGEDTNQPQHF.

V and J are TRBV19 and TRBJ2-7, with D possibly being TRBD1 (7 bases). Between the trimmed V and J ends, which lost 3 bases and 4 bases, there was a span of 13 bases. CDR1 is LNHDA and CDR2 is SQIVND in the germline V gene (reference sequence). This CDR3 region has 14 residues. CDR3 sequence reads: CASSIGRGAYEQYF. DNA of the CDR3: TGTGCCAGTAGTATTGGCAGGGGGGCTTACGAGCAGTACTTC.

The CDR3 sequence: CATGEPSNQPQHF. CDR3 DNA: TGTGCCACCGGGGAGCCTAGCAATCAGCCCCAGCATTTT. This chain connects TRBV15 to TRBJ1-5; no firm D call. In germline, CDR1 is LNHNV, CDR2 YYDKDF (reference sequence). Deletions cut 8 bases from V and 0 bases from J, with 8 bases between. The CDR3 spans 13 residues. The full variable domain, its missing parts supplied by reference TRBV15 and TRBJ1-5, is DAMVIQNPRYQVTQFGKPVTLSCSQTLNHNVMYWYQQKSSQAPKLLFHYYDKDFNNEADTPDNFQSRRPNTSFCFLDIRSPGLGDTAMYLCATGEPSNQPQHFGDGTRLSIL.

This sequence joins TRBV7-6 and TRBJ2-2; 8 bases line up with TRBD2. The CDR3 sequence is 15 residues long. Per germline, CDR1 SGHVS and CDR2 FNYEAQ. The J segment lost 6 bases and the V segment lost 8 bases, leaving 11 bases of the junction unmatched. The chain's CDR3 is CASGAGGGGAGELFF. CDR3 coding DNA: TGTGCCAGCGGGGCGGGAGGCGGCGGGGCCGGGGAGCTGTTTTTT.

The chain uses TRBV6-1 and TRBJ2-3, with D possibly being TRBD1 (6 bases). This CDR3 contains 15 residues. Germline values: CDR1 MNHNS, CDR2 SASEGT. V dropped 4 bases and J dropped 4 bases, with 15 bases sitting between them. DNA for the CDR3: TGTGCCAGCAGTGTACAGGGAGTGGCTGCAGATACGCAGTATTTT. This sequence encodes CASSVQGVAADTQYF.

The chain combines TRBV30 with TRBJ2-7; D perhaps matches TRBD2 (6 bases). CDR1 is GTSNPN and CDR2 is SVGIG in the germline V gene (reference sequence). This CDR3 spans 13 amino acids. V lost 1 base and J 5 bases, leaving 12 bases between the germline ends. The CDR3 sequence is CAWSGRVRNEQYF. The CDR3 DNA follows: TGTGCCTGGAGTGGGAGGGTTAGGAACGAGCAGTACTTC.

This chain links TRBV25-1 with TRBJ2-1; 10 bases are shared with TRBD1. The CDR3 length is 16 residues. Germline loops: CDR1 MGHDK, CDR2 SYGVNS. V was clipped by 7 bases and J by 6 bases; unmatched bases: 12. CDR3 sequence (DNA): TGTGCCAGCACAGGAGACAGGGGACAGGGGATCAATGAGCAGTTCTTC. Amino acid sequence: CASTGDRGQGINEQFF. The full variable domain, with the rest looked up from reference TRBV25-1 and TRBJ2-1, is EADIYQTPRYLVIGTGKKITLECSQTMGHDKMYWYQQDPGMELHLIHYSYGVNSTEKGDLSSESTVSRIRTEHFPLTLESARPSHTSQYLCASTGDRGQGINEQFFGPGTRLTVL.

The V gene is TRBV5-1, the J gene TRBJ1-1; D unclear. Deletions cut 0 bases from V and 0 bases from J, with 6 bases between. Germline lookup yields CDR1 SGHRS and CDR2 YFSETQ. The CDR3 is made up of 14 amino acids. The CDR3 here is CASSLAGMNTEAFF. Here the CDR3 DNA reads TGCGCCAGCAGCTTGGCCGGGATGAACACTGAAGCTTTCTTT.

This clone has more than one count but fewer than ten. CDR3 loop: CASSLRGTVSGNTIYF. CDR3 nucleotides: TGTGCCAGCAGCTTAAGGGGGACGGTCTCTGGAAACACCATATATTTT. The chain employs TRBV7-2 and TRBJ1-3; maybe TRBD1 (6 bases). Germline CDR1 reads SGHTA; CDR2 reads FQGNSA. This CDR3 has 16 residues. V was cut by 2 bases and J by 0 bases, with 11 bases left in between.

This chain connects TRBV2 to TRBJ1-2, with 7 positions matching TRBD1. The CDR3 spans 12 residues. The V gene end was trimmed by 4 bases and the J gene end by 7 bases; junction bases not matched to a gene: 3. Per the germline V gene, CDR1 is SNHLY and CDR2 is FYNNEI. CDR3: CASSGQGLGYTF. In nucleotides, the CDR3 is TGTGCCAGCAGTGGACAGGGTCTTGGCTACACCTTC.

As DNA, the CDR3 is TGTGCCAGTAGTCTACCGGGGAAGATACCCCTCCACTTT. As protein: CASSLPGKIPLHF. The rearrangement links TRBV19 to TRBJ1-6; unclear D gene. V shed 5 bases and J shed 12 bases, with 14 bases lying between them. The germline CDR1 and CDR2 sequences are LNHDA and SQIVND (reference sequence). The CDR3 contains 13 residues.

The chain uses TRBV19 and TRBJ2-2, with TRBD2 matching over 8 bases. This CDR3 contains 14 residues. V shed 7 bases and J 6 bases; nucleotides not matched to a gene: 7. CDR1 and CDR2 (germline): LNHDA, SQIVND (reference sequence). CDR3 amino acids: CASKAGVSAGELFF. CDR3 in DNA: TGTGCCAGTAAAGCGGGGGTTAGTGCCGGGGAGCTGTTTTTT.

The chain uses TRBV5-1 and TRBJ2-7; 11 positions agree with TRBD2. The V gene's germline CDR1 is SGHRS and CDR2 YFSETQ. V lost 0 bases, J lost 5 bases, and 16 bases stayed unmatched. The CDR3 loop spans 19 amino acids. CDR3 sequence: CASSLGVTSGKPRSDEQYF. CDR3 DNA sequence: TGCGCCAGCAGCTTGGGGGTGACTAGCGGGAAACCCCGGTCGGACGAGCAGTACTTC.

In the case of this clone: Compared with germline, one end of the junction differs, possibly owing to a read error. This chain joins TRBV6-1 and TRBJ2-1, with TRBD1 as a possible D gene (6 bases). CDR3 length: 15 residues. Germline V gene lookup returns CDR1 MNHNS and CDR2 SASEGT. The CDR3 nucleotides read TGTGCCAGCAGTGAAGGGGTGGGGACATCCCTCGAGCGGTTCTTC. Residues: CASSEGVGTSLERFF.

V is TRBV27 and J is TRBJ2-7, with a weak D call TRBD2 (5 bases). The CDR3 runs 11 residues. The germline gives CDR1 MNHEY, CDR2 SMNVEV (reference sequence). The germline V and J ends were trimmed by 9 bases and 5 bases, with 11 bases remaining between them. The DNA of the CDR3 is TGTGCCAGTCACCTCGGGAACGAGCAGTACTTC. It specifies CASHLGNEQYF.

This sequence joins TRBV5-1 and TRBJ2-3, with D possibly being TRBD1 (6 bases). The germline V gene has CDR1 SGHRS and CDR2 YFSETQ. The CDR3 is 13 residues long. Trimming left V 4 bases short and J 4 bases short, with 10 bases between. The CDR3 DNA reads as TGCGCCAGCAGCGAAAGGACAGCAGATACGCAGTATTTT. This codes for CASSERTADTQYF. The full variable domain, completed using reference TRBV5-1 and TRBJ2-3, is KAGVTQTPRYLIKTRGQQVTLSCSPISGHRSVSWYQQTPGQGLQFLFEYFSETQRNKGNFPGRFSGRQFSNSRSEMNVSTLELGDSALYLCASSERTADTQYFGPGTRLTVL.

This clone was seen at least ten times. The chain joins TRBV2 to TRBJ2-7; unclear D gene. CDR1 SNHLY and CDR2 FYNNEI come from the germline V gene. Trimming left V 7 bases short and J 3 bases short, with 10 bases between. This CDR3 contains 12 residues. CDR3: CASIQGVYEQYF. The CDR3 region has the DNA TGTGCCAGCATCCAAGGAGTCTACGAGCAGTACTTC.

Turning to this clone: The sample holds other DNA sequences that translate to the same CDR3. The CDR3 DNA follows: TGTGCCAGCAGTAGGACAGGGAAAGAGACCCAGTACTTC. Translated, it gives CASSRTGKETQYF. This chain links TRBV6-5 with TRBJ2-5; the match to TRBD1 covers 8 bases. The CDR3 totals 13 residues. V lost 5 bases and J lost 3; bases outside the gene matches: 2. CDR1 and CDR2 (germline): MNHEY, SVGAGI.

This chain uses TRBV28 with TRBJ2-5, with D perhaps TRBD1 (6 bases). V lost 6 bases to trimming and J lost 5 bases, with 13 bases between them. The CDR3 is made up of 13 amino acids. Germline loops: CDR1 MDHEN, CDR2 SYDVKM. The CDR3 sequence is CASRGGWSETQYF. CDR3 DNA sequence: TGTGCCAGCAGAGGGGGTTGGAGCGAGACCCAGTACTTC. Full variable domain (missing parts from reference TRBV28 and TRBJ2-5): DVKVTQSSRYLVKRTGEKVFLECVQDMDHENMFWYRQDPGLGLRLIYFSYDVKMKEKGDIPEGYSVSREKKERFSLILESASTNQTSMYLCASRGGWSETQYFGPGTRLLVL.

The chain uses TRBV28 and TRBJ2-1; 11 nucleotides line up with TRBD2. The V gene's germline CDR1 is MDHEN and CDR2 SYDVKM. The CDR3 has 16 amino acids. The V and J ends lost 0 bases and 8 bases, in that order; junction bases with no gene match: 6. The CDR3 bases are TGTGCCAGCAGTTTATGGGTAGCGGGAGGGCCCCATGAGCAGTTCTTC. It encodes CASSLWVAGGPHEQFF.